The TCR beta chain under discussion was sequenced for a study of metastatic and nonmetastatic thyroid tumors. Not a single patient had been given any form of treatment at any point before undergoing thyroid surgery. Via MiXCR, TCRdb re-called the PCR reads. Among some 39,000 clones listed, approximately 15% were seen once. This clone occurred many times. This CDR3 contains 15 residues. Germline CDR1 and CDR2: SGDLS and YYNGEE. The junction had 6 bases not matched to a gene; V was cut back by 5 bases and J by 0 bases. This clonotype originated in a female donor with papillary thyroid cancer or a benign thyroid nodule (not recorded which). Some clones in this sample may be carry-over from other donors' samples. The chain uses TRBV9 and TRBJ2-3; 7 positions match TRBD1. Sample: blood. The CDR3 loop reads CASSAAQGSTDTQYF. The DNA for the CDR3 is TGTGCCAGCAGTGCTGCACAGGGGAGCACAGATACGCAGTATTTT.